This TCR beta chain is drawn from a study of blood T cells in healthy people across ages. The overall study: About one barcoded TCR beta cDNA was captured per two T cells.

Primed by a sample-barcoded 5' primer and a J-beta primer mix, a second PCR proceeded for 7 to 11 cycles. MiXCR, applied by TCRdb to the 5' RACE reads, yields one record per CDR3 protein. The sample gives roughly 1 million distinct CDR3 sequences, approximately 25% of which show up once; approximately 0.79% is in the top ten. This clonotype was seen more than once but under ten times. As yet, its antigen is unknown. The study, taken as a whole, reports: Samples with more naive T cells showed higher observed beta diversity.

Another study also made use of these data, one on T cells of mothers and their children. That source reports: The study sampled three healthy Caucasian mothers and their six children. Addition of sample barcodes and 2-4 random nucleotides occurred through the M1S primer of the second PCR.

Sequencing was done on a sample of blood. The sequence was obtained from a girl aged 2-15 years in good health.

The CDR3 region is CASSFGGGQFKNIQYF. CDR3 DNA sequence: TGTGCCAGCAGCTTTGGAGGGGGGCAGTTCAAAAACATTCAGTACTTC. The rearrangement joins TRBV5-5 to TRBJ2-4; the D call may be TRBD1 or TRBD2 (6 bases each). CDR3 length: 16 residues. Germline lookup yields CDR1 SGHKS and CDR2 YYEKEE (reference sequence). V shed 2 bases and J shed 3 bases, with 15 bases lying between them.